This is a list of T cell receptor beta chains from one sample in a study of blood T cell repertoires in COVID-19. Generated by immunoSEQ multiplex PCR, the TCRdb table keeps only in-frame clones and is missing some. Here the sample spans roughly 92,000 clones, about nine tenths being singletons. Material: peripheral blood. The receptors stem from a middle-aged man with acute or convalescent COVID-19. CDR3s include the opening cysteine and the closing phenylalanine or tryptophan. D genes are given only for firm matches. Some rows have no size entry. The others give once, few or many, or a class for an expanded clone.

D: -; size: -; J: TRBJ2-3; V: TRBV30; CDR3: CAWSAAGRGTDTQYF; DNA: TGTGCCTGGAGTGCTGCCGGGCGGGGCACAGATACGCAGTATTTT
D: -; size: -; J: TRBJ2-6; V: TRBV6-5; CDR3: CASSLERAASNVLTF; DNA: TGTGCCAGCAGTTTAGAGCGAGCAGCGTCCAACGTCCTGACTTTC
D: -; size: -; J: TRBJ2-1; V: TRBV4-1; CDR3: CASSPLLLGREDNEQFF; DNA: TGCGCCAGCAGCCCACTGTTGCTCGGGCGGGAAGATAATGAGCAGTTCTTC
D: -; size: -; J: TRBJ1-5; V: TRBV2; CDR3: CASSEDSNSNQPQHF; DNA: TGTGCCAGCAGTGAAGACAGTAATAGCAATCAGCCCCAGCATTTT
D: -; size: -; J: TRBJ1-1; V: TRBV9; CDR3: CASSVDRETEAFF; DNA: TGTGCCAGCAGCGTAGACAGGGAAACTGAAGCTTTCTTT
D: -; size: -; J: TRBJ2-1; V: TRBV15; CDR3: CATSSLEWRVNNEQFF; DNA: TGTGCCACCAGCTCCTTGGAGTGGCGGGTGAACAATGAGCAGTTCTTC
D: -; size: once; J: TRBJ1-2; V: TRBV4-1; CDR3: CASSLDRGSDYGYTF; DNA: TGCGCCAGCAGCCTCGACCGGGGGTCGGACTATGGCTACACCTTC
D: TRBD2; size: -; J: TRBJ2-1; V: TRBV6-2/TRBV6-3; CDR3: CASSYRRGTSSHNEQFF; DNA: TGTGCCAGCAGTTACCGCCGCGGGACTAGTTCCCACAATGAGCAGTTCTTC
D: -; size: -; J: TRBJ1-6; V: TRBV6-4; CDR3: CASSESVRGSPLHF; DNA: TGTGCCAGCAGTGAGTCAGTGCGGGGGTCACCCCTCCACTTT
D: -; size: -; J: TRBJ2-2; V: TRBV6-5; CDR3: CASSEGLLNTGELFF; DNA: TGTGCCAGCAGCGAGGGCCTACTGAACACCGGGGAGCTGTTTTTT
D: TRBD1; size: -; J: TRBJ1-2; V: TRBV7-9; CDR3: CASSPDRGSGGYTF; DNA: TGTGCCAGCAGCCCGGACAGGGGGTCAGGAGGCTACACCTTC
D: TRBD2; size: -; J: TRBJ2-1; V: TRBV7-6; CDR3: CASSTSGGAYNEQFF; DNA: TGTGCCAGCAGCACTAGCGGGGGGGCCTACAATGAGCAGTTCTTC
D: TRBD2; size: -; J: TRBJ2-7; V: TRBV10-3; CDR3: CATTTGRTRSAYEQYF; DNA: TGTGCCACAACAACCGGTCGGACTAGATCCGCCTACGAGCAGTACTTC
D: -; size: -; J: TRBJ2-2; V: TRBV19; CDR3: CASSRDSYTGELFF; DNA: TGTGCCAGTAGTCGAGACTCATACACCGGGGAGCTGTTTTTT
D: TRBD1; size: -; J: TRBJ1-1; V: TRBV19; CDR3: CASSILTGQGVTEAFF; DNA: TGTGCCAGTAGTATCCTCACGGGACAGGGAGTCACTGAAGCTTTCTTT
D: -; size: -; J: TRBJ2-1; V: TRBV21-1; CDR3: CASKVRDRGHEQFF; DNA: TGTGCCAGTAAAGTCCGGGACAGGGGACATGAGCAGTTCTTC
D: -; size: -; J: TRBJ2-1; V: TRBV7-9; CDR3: CASSLVGGIVPNEQFF; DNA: TGTGCCAGCAGCTTAGTCGGCGGGATTGTCCCCAATGAGCAGTTCTTC
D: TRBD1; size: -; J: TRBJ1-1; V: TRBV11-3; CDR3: CASSLGTAWGRSTEAFF; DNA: TGTGCCAGCAGCTTGGGGACAGCGTGGGGACGAAGCACTGAAGCTTTCTTT
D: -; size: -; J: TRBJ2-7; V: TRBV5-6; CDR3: CASSGTGTTYEQYF; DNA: TGTGCCAGCAGCGGTACAGGGACAACCTACGAGCAGTACTTC
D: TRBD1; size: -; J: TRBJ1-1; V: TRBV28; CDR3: CASSTGGMIQNTEAFF; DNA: TGTGCCAGCAGTACAGGGGGGATGATTCAGAACACTGAAGCTTTCTTT
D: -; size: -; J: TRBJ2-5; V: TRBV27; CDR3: CASGGRQTQYF; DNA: TGTGCCAGCGGGGGCCGGCAGACCCAGTACTTC
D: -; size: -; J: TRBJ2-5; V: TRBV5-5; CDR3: CASSTGEIEETQYF; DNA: TGTGCCAGCAGCACGGGAGAAATCGAAGAGACCCAGTACTTC
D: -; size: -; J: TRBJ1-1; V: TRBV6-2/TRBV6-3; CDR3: CASSTSGGTEAFF; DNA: TGTGCCAGCAGTACGTCAGGTGGGACTGAAGCTTTCTTT
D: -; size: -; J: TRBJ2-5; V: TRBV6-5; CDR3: CASRRGGVGETQYF; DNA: TGTGCCAGCAGAAGGGGGGGGGTCGGTGAGACCCAGTACTTC
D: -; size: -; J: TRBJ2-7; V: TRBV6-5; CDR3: CASSFPGSAREQYF; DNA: TGTGCCAGCAGTTTCCCAGGGTCGGCTCGCGAGCAGTACTTC
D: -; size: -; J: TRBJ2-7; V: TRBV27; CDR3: CASKAGYKQYF; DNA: TGTGCCAGCAAGGCAGGCTACAAGCAGTACTTC
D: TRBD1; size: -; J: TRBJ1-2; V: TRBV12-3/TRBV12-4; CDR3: CASTGGNYGYTF; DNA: TGTGCCTCGACAGGGGGGAACTATGGCTACACCTTC
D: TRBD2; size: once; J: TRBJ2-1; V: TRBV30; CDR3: CAWRTSGRSYPYNEQFF; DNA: TGTGCCTGGAGGACTAGCGGGAGGAGTTACCCCTACAATGAGCAGTTCTTC
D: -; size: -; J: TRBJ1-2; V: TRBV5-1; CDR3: CASSLNYQGNYGYTF; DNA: TGCGCCAGCAGCTTGAACTACCAGGGGAACTATGGCTACACCTTC
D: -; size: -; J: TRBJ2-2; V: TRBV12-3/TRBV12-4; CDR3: CASTPDTGELFF; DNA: TGTGCCAGCACCCCCGACACCGGGGAGCTGTTTTTT
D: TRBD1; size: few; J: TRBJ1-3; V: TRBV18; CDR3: CASSPMGTVGVSGNTIYF; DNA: TGTGCCAGCTCACCAATGGGGACAGTTGGGGTCTCTGGAAACACCATATATTTT
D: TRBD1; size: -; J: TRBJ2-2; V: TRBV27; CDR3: CASSLLRGLHTGELFF; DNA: TGTGCCAGCAGCCTCCTCAGGGGGCTTCACACCGGGGAGCTGTTTTTT
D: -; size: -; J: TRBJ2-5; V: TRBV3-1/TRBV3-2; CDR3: CASSQVIRERETQYF; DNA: TGTGCCAGCAGCCAAGTCATCCGGGAGAGAGAGACCCAGTACTTC
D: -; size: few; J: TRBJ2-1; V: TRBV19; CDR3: CASSIVRGGLYNEQFF; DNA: TGTGCCAGTAGTATAGTAAGGGGAGGTCTCTACAATGAGCAGTTCTTC
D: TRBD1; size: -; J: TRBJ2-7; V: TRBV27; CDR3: CASSFRDRGASYEQYF; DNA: TGTGCCAGCAGTTTCCGGGACAGGGGGGCGTCCTACGAGCAGTACTTC
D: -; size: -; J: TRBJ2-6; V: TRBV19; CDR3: CASSIVEGTTGANVLTF; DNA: TGTGCCAGTAGTATAGTGGAGGGTACAACTGGGGCCAACGTCCTGACTTTC